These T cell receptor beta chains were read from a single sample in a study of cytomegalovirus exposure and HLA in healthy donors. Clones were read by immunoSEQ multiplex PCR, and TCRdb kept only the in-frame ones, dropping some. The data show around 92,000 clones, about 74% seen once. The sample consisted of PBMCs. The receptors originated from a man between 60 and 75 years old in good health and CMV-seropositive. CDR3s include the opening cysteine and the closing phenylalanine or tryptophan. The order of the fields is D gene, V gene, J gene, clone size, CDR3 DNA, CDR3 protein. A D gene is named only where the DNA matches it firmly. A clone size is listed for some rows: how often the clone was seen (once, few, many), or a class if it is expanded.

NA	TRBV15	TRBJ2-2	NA	TGTGCCACCAGCAGAGATGCGGGCGGGGAGCTGTTTTTT	CATSRDAGGELFF
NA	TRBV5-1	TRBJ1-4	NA	TGCGCCAGCAGCTTGGCCGGGGTGGCTAATGAAAAACTGTTTTTT	CASSLAGVANEKLFF
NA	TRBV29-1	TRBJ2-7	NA	TGCAGCGTCGCCGGGACTGTCTACGAGCAGTACTTC	CSVAGTVYEQYF
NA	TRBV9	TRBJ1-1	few	TGTGCCAGCAGCTTAGGGGGAGTTCCGGAGGAAGCTTTCTTT	CASSLGGVPEEAFF
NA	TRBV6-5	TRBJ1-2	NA	TGTGCCAGCAGTTACCGGAGGGGCTATGGCTACACCTTC	CASSYRRGYGYTF
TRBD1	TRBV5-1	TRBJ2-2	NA	TGCGCCAGCAGCCCCCCGGGACAGGCGAACACCGGGGAGCTGTTTTTT	CASSPPGQANTGELFF
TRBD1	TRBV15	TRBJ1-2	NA	TGTGCCACCAGCATTGACAGGGGGTACGGTGGCTACACCTTC	CATSIDRGYGGYTF
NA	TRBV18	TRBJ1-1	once	TGTGCCAGCTCACCACCACAGGGTATGATGACTGAAGCTTTCTTT	CASSPPQGMMTEAFF
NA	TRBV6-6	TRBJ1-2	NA	TGTGCCAGCAGTTACGCATCAGGCCTCGTCTATGGCTACACCTTC	CASSYASGLVYGYTF
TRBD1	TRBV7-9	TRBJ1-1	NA	TGTGCCAGCAGCCCGAAACTAAGGACAGGGGGTTTACGCACTGAAGCTTTCTTT	CASSPKLRTGGLRTEAFF
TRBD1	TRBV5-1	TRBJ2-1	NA	TGCGCCAGCAGCTTGTCCCCAGGGGGCGGTGAGCAGTTCTTC	CASSLSPGGGEQFF
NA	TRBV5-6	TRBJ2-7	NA	TGTGCCAGCAGCTTGGTGGACACATACGAGCAGTACTTC	CASSLVDTYEQYF
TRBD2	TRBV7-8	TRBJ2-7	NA	TGTGCCAGCAGCTTAGAGGGCGGGAGCTCCTACGAGCAGTACTTC	CASSLEGGSSYEQYF
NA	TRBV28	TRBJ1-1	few	TGTGCCAGCAGAAGACAGGAGAACACTGAAGCTTTCTTT	CASRRQENTEAFF
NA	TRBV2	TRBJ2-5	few	TGTGCCAGCAGTGACCTGCGGGGAGGGGGGGAGACCCAGTACTTC	CASSDLRGGGETQYF
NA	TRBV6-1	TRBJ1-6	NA	TGTGCCAGCAGTGAGGATAGTCGAGCCAGGCGAAATAATTCACCCCTCCACTTT	CASSEDSRARRNNSPLHF
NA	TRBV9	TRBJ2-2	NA	TGTGCCAGCGGGGGGAACGGGGAGCTGTTTTTT	CASGGNGELFF
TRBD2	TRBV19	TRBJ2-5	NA	TGTGCCAGTGGTAGGGGAAGGAGCGGGGGCCAAGAGACCCAGTACTTC	CASGRGRSGGQETQYF
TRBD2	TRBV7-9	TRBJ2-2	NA	TGTGCCAGCAGCCGACGACTAGCGACGAACACCGGGGAGCTGTTTTTT	CASSRRLATNTGELFF
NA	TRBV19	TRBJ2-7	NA	TGTGCCAGTAGTATCTCGGACAGTTTAGCTTCCTACGAGCAGTACTTC	CASSISDSLASYEQYF
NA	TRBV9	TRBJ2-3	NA	TGTGCCAGCAGCGTAGAGGCGGGGTATACAGATACGCAGTATTTT	CASSVEAGYTDTQYF
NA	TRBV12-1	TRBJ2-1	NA	TGTGCCAGCAGCTTTGCCTTGCGGGGTCCCTACAATGAGCAGTTCTTC	CASSFALRGPYNEQFF
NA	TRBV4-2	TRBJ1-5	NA	TGTGCCAGCAGCCAAGATCTTCCTCAGCCCCAGCATTTT	CASSQDLPQPQHF
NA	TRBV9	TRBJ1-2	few	TGTGCCAGCAGCGTCGGCAGGAACTATGGCTACACCTTC	CASSVGRNYGYTF
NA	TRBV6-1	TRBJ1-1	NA	TGTGCCAGCAGTGCTCTCCCGGGTGGCACTGAAGCTTTCTTT	CASSALPGGTEAFF
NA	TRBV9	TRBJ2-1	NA	TGTGCCAGCAGCGCGTACCCCACTACCACCGATGAGCAGTTCTTC	CASSAYPTTTDEQFF
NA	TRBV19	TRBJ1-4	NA	TGTGCCAGTAGTACTCATTCAGGGCGGAATGAAAAACTGTTTTTT	CASSTHSGRNEKLFF
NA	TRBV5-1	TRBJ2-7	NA	TGCGCCAGCAGCCCATTTAGCAGCTCCTACGAGCAGTACTTC	CASSPFSSSYEQYF
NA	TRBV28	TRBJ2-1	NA	TGTGCCAGCAGTTTATCAGTGCTCGATGAGCAGTTCTTC	CASSLSVLDEQFF
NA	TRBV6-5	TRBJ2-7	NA	TGTGCCAGCAGTCCCCGGACAGCCCCCTACGAGCAGTACTTC	CASSPRTAPYEQYF
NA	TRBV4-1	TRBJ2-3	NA	TGCGCCAGCAGCCAGGCACTAGCACAGCAGAGCACAGATACGCAGTATTTT	CASSQALAQQSTDTQYF
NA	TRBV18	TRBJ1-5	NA	TGTGCCAGCTCCATGGGGAGGAATCAGCCCCAGCATTTT	CASSMGRNQPQHF
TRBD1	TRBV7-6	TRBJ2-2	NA	TGTGCCAGCAGCCCAAGTCAGGGGGCCGGGGAGCTGTTTTTT	CASSPSQGAGELFF
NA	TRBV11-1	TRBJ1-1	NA	TGTGCCAGCAGCTTAACCGGGGGGCGTTTAGGAAACACTGAAGCTTTCTTT	CASSLTGGRLGNTEAFF
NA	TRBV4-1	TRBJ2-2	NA	TGCGCCAGCAGCCCTAAATACCCCAACACCGGGGAGCTGTTTTTT	CASSPKYPNTGELFF
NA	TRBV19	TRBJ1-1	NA	TGTGCCAGTAGTGTCGTCAGGGGCCCCATGAACACTGAAGCTTTCTTT	CASSVVRGPMNTEAFF
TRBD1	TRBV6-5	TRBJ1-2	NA	TGTGCCAGCAGTCCGGGACAGCGCAACTATGGCTACACCTTC	CASSPGQRNYGYTF
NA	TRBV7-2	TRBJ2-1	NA	TGTGCCAGCAGCGAGATAGGGGGTGAGCAGTTCTTC	CASSEIGGEQFF
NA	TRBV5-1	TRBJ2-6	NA	TGCGCCAGCAGCTTCGGACTTGGGGCCAACGTCCTGACTTTC	CASSFGLGANVLTF
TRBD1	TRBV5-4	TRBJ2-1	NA	TGTGCCAGCAGCTGGCGAAGACAGGGGCCATACAATGAGCAGTTCTTC	CASSWRRQGPYNEQFF
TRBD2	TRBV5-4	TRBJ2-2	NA	TGTGCCAGCAGCCCGATGGTTAGCGGGGGAGCTAACACCGGGGAGCTGTTTTTT	CASSPMVSGGANTGELFF
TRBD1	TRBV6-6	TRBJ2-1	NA	TGTGCCAGCAGTAGGGGGCCCTTAACCTACAATGAGCAGTTCTTC	CASSRGPLTYNEQFF
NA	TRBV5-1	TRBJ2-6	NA	TGCGCCAGCAGCTTTTCCAGGCAAACTGGGGCCAACGTCCTGACTTTC	CASSFSRQTGANVLTF
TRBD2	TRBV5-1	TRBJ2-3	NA	TGCGCCAGCAGCCCAGGTGGGACTAGCGGGGCCGTCGGGCAGTATTTT	CASSPGGTSGAVGQYF
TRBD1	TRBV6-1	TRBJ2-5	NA	TGTGCCAGCAGCCACAGGACAGGGGTCGGGCAGTACTTC	CASSHRTGVGQYF